There are a few counts of the clone carrying this T cell receptor beta chain. Its antigen is undetermined. Primers covering all TCR V genes were used in emulsion RT-PCR on CD8+ T cells. A second nested PCR with blocking oligonucleotides suppressed unpaired genes. TCRdb ran MiXCR on the emulsion pairing reads and lists one entry per CDR3 protein. The sample lists about 40,000 distinct CDR3 sequences; 45% to 50% were seen once. Germline values: CDR1 SGHVS, CDR2 FNYEAQ. This CDR3 spans 15 amino acids. V was pared by 1 base and J by 0 bases, with 10 bases between. The sample comes from a study of T cell repertoires in breast cancer. Across the study: Breast cancer patients gave tumors, lymph nodes and blood; healthy donors gave blood. Broader study findings: Shared TCRs favored TRBV7, possibly from tumor recognition or primer mispriming.

Sequencing input: CD8+ T cells. This chain connects TRBV7-6 to TRBJ2-7; D not resolved. The clonotype comes from a pool of human donors with breast cancer or a healthy control (not recorded which). As DNA, the CDR3 is TGTGCCAGCAGCTTAGATACGGGTAGCTCCTACGAGCAGTACTTC. The encoded protein is CASSLDTGSSYEQYF.